This is a list of T cell receptor beta chains from one sample in a study of cytomegalovirus exposure and HLA in healthy donors. Here immunoSEQ multiplex PCR was the method, and the copy in TCRdb shows in-frame clones only, minus some. The sample records 110,000 to 150,000 clones, 80% being singletons. Input material: PBMCs. These receptors came from a man in his forties or fifties in good health and CMV-seronegative. The CDR3 runs from the conserved cysteine through the conserved F or W.

J gene: TRBJ1-1; V gene: TRBV5-1; CDR3 protein: CASSFGEGEAFF
J gene: TRBJ1-5; V gene: TRBV6-5; CDR3 protein: CASSIDRVGNQPQHF
J gene: TRBJ1-2; V gene: TRBV2; CDR3 protein: CASSERQGANGYTF
J gene: TRBJ2-3; V gene: TRBV5-4; CDR3 protein: CASVDRAGGVDTQYF
J gene: NA; V gene: TRBV29-1; CDR3 protein: CSARLTYEQYF
J gene: TRBJ2-7; V gene: TRBV7-6; CDR3 protein: CASSLEDSGGNRGYEQYF
J gene: TRBJ1-5; V gene: TRBV28; CDR3 protein: CASSMGQGLNQPQHF
J gene: TRBJ2-7; V gene: TRBV29-1; CDR3 protein: CSERSTGGYEQYF
J gene: TRBJ1-1; V gene: TRBV30; CDR3 protein: CAWSVTESTEAFF
J gene: TRBJ1-4; V gene: TRBV5-1; CDR3 protein: CASSVGQGDEKLFF
J gene: TRBJ2-5; V gene: TRBV27; CDR3 protein: CASRTGQETQYF
J gene: TRBJ2-2; V gene: TRBV29-1; CDR3 protein: CSVGGDRAPGELFF
J gene: TRBJ2-7; V gene: TRBV7-8; CDR3 protein: CASSLGLAGAWEQYF
J gene: TRBJ2-3; V gene: TRBV5-4; CDR3 protein: CASSLATGTSIATQYF
J gene: TRBJ1-4; V gene: TRBV28; CDR3 protein: CASSLDRAGMKEKLFF
J gene: TRBJ1-1; V gene: TRBV7-2; CDR3 protein: CASSLVSQLNTEAFF
J gene: TRBJ1-1; V gene: TRBV28; CDR3 protein: CASSLMGGNTEAFF
J gene: NA; V gene: TRBV4-3; CDR3 protein: CASSQDGQGAYEQYF
J gene: TRBJ1-5; V gene: TRBV7-2; CDR3 protein: CASSLGRGQPQHF
J gene: TRBJ2-5; V gene: TRBV7-2; CDR3 protein: CASSRTGGLATQYF
J gene: TRBJ1-1; V gene: TRBV11-3; CDR3 protein: CASSLGSVNTEAFF
J gene: TRBJ1-5; V gene: TRBV4-1; CDR3 protein: CASSRSFPGQGAISNQPQHF
J gene: TRBJ2-5; V gene: TRBV6-5; CDR3 protein: CASSMIGGIPTQYF
J gene: TRBJ1-1; V gene: TRBV7-8; CDR3 protein: CASNLQTGFESFF
J gene: TRBJ2-5; V gene: TRBV7-9; CDR3 protein: CASSPSLLAMTGTQYF
J gene: TRBJ1-4; V gene: TRBV9; CDR3 protein: CASSPRQGDSNEKLFF
J gene: TRBJ2-7; V gene: TRBV5-1; CDR3 protein: CASSYYPGQGSSYEQYF
J gene: TRBJ1-2; V gene: TRBV9; CDR3 protein: CASSVDTGRPYTF
J gene: TRBJ1-1; V gene: TRBV7-9; CDR3 protein: CASSLRGGGTEAFF
J gene: TRBJ2-3; V gene: TRBV7-3; CDR3 protein: CASSVTGGPGDTQYF
J gene: TRBJ1-5; V gene: TRBV15; CDR3 protein: CATSRDKNRDQPQHF
J gene: TRBJ2-1; V gene: TRBV28; CDR3 protein: CASSPPTGDSYNEQFF
J gene: TRBJ1-3; V gene: TRBV5-4; CDR3 protein: CASSPGQGRNTIYF
J gene: TRBJ1-2; V gene: TRBV29-1; CDR3 protein: CSGGPVGGYTF
J gene: TRBJ2-3; V gene: TRBV27; CDR3 protein: CASTPGAGVTDTQYF
J gene: TRBJ2-7; V gene: TRBV27; CDR3 protein: CASSTHRDSEQYF
J gene: TRBJ1-6; V gene: TRBV27; CDR3 protein: CASKRQGRYNSPLHF
J gene: TRBJ1-6; V gene: TRBV5-6; CDR3 protein: CASSLTGGADNSPLHF
J gene: TRBJ2-1; V gene: TRBV7-2; CDR3 protein: CASSPGLYEQFF
J gene: TRBJ1-1; V gene: TRBV5-1; CDR3 protein: CASSLGQDTEAFF
J gene: TRBJ1-1; V gene: TRBV5-1; CDR3 protein: CASRATGAGGTEAFF
J gene: TRBJ2-7; V gene: TRBV19; CDR3 protein: CASSIERGASYEQYF
J gene: TRBJ2-3; V gene: TRBV19; CDR3 protein: CASSIGNRGQDTQYF
J gene: TRBJ2-1; V gene: TRBV14; CDR3 protein: CASSQEDRFEQFF
J gene: TRBJ1-1; V gene: TRBV19; CDR3 protein: CASSWTNTEAFF
J gene: TRBJ1-6; V gene: TRBV11-2; CDR3 protein: CASSLGRGVQNSPLHF
J gene: TRBJ2-1; V gene: TRBV11-2; CDR3 protein: CASSEHRAGAPFF
J gene: TRBJ2-3; V gene: TRBV4-1; CDR3 protein: CASSHTRTSGRRDTQYF